This T cell receptor beta chain was profiled in a study of cytomegalovirus exposure and HLA in healthy donors. This CDR3 spans 15 amino acids. CDR1 is LNHDA, CDR2 SQIVND, per germline (reference sequence). Germline trimming cut 4 bases from V and 8 bases from J; bases unmatched to any gene: 4. PCR used 60 Vbeta primers and 13 Jbeta primers. Original processing methods: The authors later counted about 80 million unique TCR beta chains, some 12 million of them shared. Here immunoSEQ multiplex PCR was the method, and the copy in TCRdb shows in-frame clones only, minus some. V and J calls and clone size are given by that table; D and trimming were obtained from the DNA. This table has 110,000 or so clones, approximately 12% appearing once. Findings and caveats of the study: The authors reported that TCR beta sequences could predict HLA-A and HLA-B alleles. These predictions were accurate for most subjects in the first cohort. An analysis done earlier found most TCR beta V segments productive about 87% or about 30% of the time.

In this sample, this clone turned up a few times. Its specificity is not known. Specimen: PBMCs. The receptor's source is a man between 35 and 55 years old in good health and CMV-seropositive. The V call is TRBV19, the J call TRBJ2-1; 14 nucleotides match TRBD2. CDR3: CASSTGLAGVDEQFF. The CDR3 coding sequence is TGTGCCAGTAGTACGGGACTAGCGGGAGTAGATGAGCAGTTCTTC.